This T cell receptor beta chain originates from a study of immune evolution from preneoplasia to lung adenocarcinoma. Some clones are missing from TCRdb's copy, which holds only in-frame ones; the method was immunoSEQ multiplex PCR. Altogether approximately 10,000 clones are present, 70% to 80% being singletons, with the ten largest covering around 6.3%. The study's findings and limits: From normal lung to invasive adenocarcinoma, top clone frequencies appeared to decrease.

Patient tissue came from resections in Japan or China, 2014–2017. A word on this clone: Its antigen is still unknown.

Sequencing was carried out using FFPE lung adenocarcinoma in situ tissue. The sequence was obtained from a person between 55 and 80 years old with lung adenocarcinoma.

This chain's CDR3 is CASRPVLSSYNEQFF. As DNA, the CDR3 is TGTGCCAGCCGTCCTGTCTTAAGCTCCTACAATGAGCAGTTCTTC. The chain joins TRBV2 to TRBJ2-1; unclear D gene. Germline assignment: CDR1 SNHLY and CDR2 FYNNEI. The germline V and J ends were trimmed by 8 bases and 0 bases, with 14 bases remaining between them. The CDR3 contains 15 residues.